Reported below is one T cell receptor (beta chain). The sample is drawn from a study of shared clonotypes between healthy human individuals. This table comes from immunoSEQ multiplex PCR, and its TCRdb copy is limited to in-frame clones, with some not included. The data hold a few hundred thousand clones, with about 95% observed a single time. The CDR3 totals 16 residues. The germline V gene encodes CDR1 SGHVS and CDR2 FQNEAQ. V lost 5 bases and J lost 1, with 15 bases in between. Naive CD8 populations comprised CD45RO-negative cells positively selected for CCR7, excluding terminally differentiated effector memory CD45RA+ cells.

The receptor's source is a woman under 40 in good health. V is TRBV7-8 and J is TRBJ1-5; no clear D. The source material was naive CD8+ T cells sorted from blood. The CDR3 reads CASSRSRLYSNQPQHF. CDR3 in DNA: TGTGCCAGCAGCCGGAGCAGGCTCTACAGCAATCAGCCCCAGCATTTT.